This T cell receptor beta chain was observed in a study of cytomegalovirus exposure and HLA in healthy donors. On the study more broadly: Across about 400 genotyped donors, 65% to 90% landed in the Caucasian-associated ancestry cluster.

When sampled, the donors appeared nominally healthy, though they likely had unrecorded immune exposures. Points on this clone: Its specificity is not known.

PCR employed 60 Vbeta and 13 Jbeta primers. Profiled with immunoSEQ multiplex PCR; TCRdb holds only in-frame clones, not every one. The sample shows approximately 140,000 clones, about 71% of them seen only once. Study conclusions and caveats: In an earlier analysis, about 87% or about 30%: the productive usage of most TCR beta V segments. Some public TCRs appeared in many individuals, while most sequences were rare.

This CDR3 is 15 amino acids long. Germline CDR1 is MNHEY and CDR2 is SVGAGI. The V and J ends lost 3 bases and 2 bases respectively, with 11 bases between them. The receptor was derived from a woman aged 55-69 years in good health and CMV-seropositive. Sequences were obtained from PBMCs. The chain carries TRBV6-5 and TRBJ2-1; tentative D call: TRBD2 (6 bases). Here the CDR3 DNA reads TGTGCCAGCAGTTATTGGAGGGGCGCCTACAATGAGCAGTTCTTC. It yields the protein CASSYWRGAYNEQFF.